These 26 T cell receptor beta chains were all obtained from the same sample, sequenced in a study of T cells in Graves' hyperthyroidism and ophthalmopathy. TCR beta CDR3 regions were amplified from RNA transcripts. First-round RT-PCR of the TCR CDR3 relied on the HTBI primer set. Via MiXCR, TCRdb re-called the multiplex PCR reads, giving one row per CDR3 protein. Of under 550,000 distinct CDR3 sequences detected, approximately 20% appear once; the ten largest clones hold 47%. Material for sequencing was blood. Receptors originate from a man aged 40-49 years with Graves' ophthalmopathy.

The table lists this clonotype with many counts. The chain combines TRBV7-3 with TRBJ2-1; D tentatively fits TRBD1 or TRBD2 (5 bases each). Germline assignment: CDR1 SGHTA and CDR2 FQGTGA. The CDR3 is made up of 16 amino acids. V gave up 0 bases and J gave up 4 bases, with 13 bases separating them. CDR3 sequence (DNA): TGTGCCAGCAGCTTAACAGGAACGGGACGTTACAATGAGCAGTTCTTC. Translated: CASSLTGTGRYNEQFF. Using reference TRBV7-3 and TRBJ2-1 for the parts outside the CDR3, the full variable domain is GAGVSQTPSNKVTEKGKYVELRCDPISGHTALYWYRQSLGQGPEFLIYFQGTGAADDSGLPNDRFFAVRPEGSVSTLKIQRTERGDSAVYLCASSLTGTGRYNEQFFGPGTRLTVL.

This clonotype appeared a single time. This could be a read error, since a much larger clone is one nucleotide away. This chain uses TRBV28 with TRBJ2-3, with D hard to call. This CDR3 contains 14 residues. Trimming removed 6 bases from V and 3 bases from J, with 13 bases in between. Germline V gene data show CDR1 as MDHEN and CDR2 as SYDVKM. CDR3 in DNA: TGTGCCAGCAGGCGAATGTTGGCGACAGATACGCAGTATTTT. Its protein product is CASRRMLATDTQYF.

This clonotype was observed once. The chain employs TRBV7-9 and TRBJ1-1; the D is unclear. Per germline, CDR1 SEHNR and CDR2 FQNEAQ (reference sequence). There are 15 residues in the CDR3. V was clipped by 3 bases and J by 5 bases, with 16 bases between them. CDR3 nucleotide sequence: TGTGCCAGCAGCTTCCAGACCCCCAAGGGAACTGAAGCTTTCTTT. This encodes CASSFQTPKGTEAFF.

This clonotype occurred many times. The CDR3 loop is CSAREVIWGPGGDTQYF. The CDR3 nucleotides read TGCAGTGCTAGAGAAGTGATTTGGGGGCCAGGGGGAGATACGCAGTATTTT. This chain links TRBV20-1 with TRBJ2-3, with 7 bases lining up with TRBD1. J lost 5 bases, V lost 0 bases, and 14 bases had no gene match. The CDR3 is 17 amino acids. Germline V lookup: CDR1 DFQATT, CDR2 SNEGSKA (reference sequence).

V usage is TRBV6-1 and J usage is TRBJ1-1; D is unresolved. Trimming took off 8 bases at V and 0 bases at J, with 10 bases between the two ends. This CDR3 has 13 residues. Germline CDR1 reads MNHNS; CDR2 reads SASEGT. The CDR3 DNA reads as TGTGCCAGCGTCAAGGCCATGAACACTGAAGCTTTCTTT. Its protein product is CASVKAMNTEAFF.

The chain is built from TRBV29-1 and TRBJ1-2; 9 positions agree with TRBD1. The CDR3 consists of 13 residues. Trimming at V came to 6 bases and at J to 7 bases, leaving 9 bases not matched to a gene. The germline V gene encodes CDR1 SQVTM and CDR2 ANQGSEA. The CDR3 loop is CSVEGQGSSGYTF. CDR3 DNA sequence: TGCAGCGTGGAGGGACAGGGCTCGTCTGGCTACACCTTC. Variable domain in full (rest from reference TRBV29-1 and TRBJ1-2): SAVISQKPSRDICQRGTSLTIQCQVDSQVTMMFWYRQQPGQSLTLIATANQGSEATYESGFVIDKFPISRPNLTFSTLTVSNMSPEDSSIYLCSVEGQGSSGYTFGSGTRLTVV.

The table lists this clonotype with a few counts. The rearrangement uses TRBV5-1 and TRBJ1-2; no clear D. The V gene's germline CDR1 is SGHRS and CDR2 YFSETQ. Deletions cut 5 bases from V and 4 bases from J, with 21 bases between. This CDR3 has 16 amino acids. CDR3 bases: TGCGCCAGCAGGAGGTCTATTAAGGACGTGGGCTATGGCTACACCTTC. Residues: CASRRSIKDVGYGYTF. The full variable domain, with the rest looked up from reference TRBV5-1 and TRBJ1-2, is KAGVTQTPRYLIKTRGQQVTLSCSPISGHRSVSWYQQTPGQGLQFLFEYFSETQRNKGNFPGRFSGRQFSNSRSEMNVSTLELGDSALYLCASRRSIKDVGYGYTFGSGTRLTVV.

The chain employs TRBV16 and TRBJ2-1, with D perhaps TRBD2 (5 bases). Germline V gene data show CDR1 as KGHSY and CDR2 as FQNENV. This CDR3 region has 13 residues. The V and J ends lost 4 bases and 7 bases respectively, with 11 bases between them. CDR3 DNA: TGTGCCAGCAGCCCAGGTGGGAGTAATGAGCAGTTCTTC. This translates into CASSPGGSNEQFF.

This clonotype occurred many times. This chain links TRBV9 with TRBJ2-2, with D possibly matching TRBD1 (6 bases). This CDR3 spans 15 amino acids. The V end was cut by 0 bases, the J end by 2 bases, with 8 bases between. Germline V gene lookup returns CDR1 SGDLS and CDR2 YYNGEE. CDR3 bases: TGTGCCAGCAGCGTAGGGACAGCCAACACCGGGGAGCTGTTTTTT. It encodes CASSVGTANTGELFF. The full variable domain, its missing parts supplied by reference TRBV9 and TRBJ2-2, is DSGVTQTPKHLITATGQRVTLRCSPRSGDLSVYWYQQSLDQGLQFLIQYYNGEERAKGNILERFSAQQFPDLHSELNLSSLELGDSALYFCASSVGTANTGELFFGEGSRLTVL.

A note on this clonotype: A clone one base away is much larger, so this may be a read error. The chain carries TRBV5-5 and TRBJ1-2; 11 bases agree with TRBD1. Germline assignment: CDR1 SGHKS and CDR2 YYEKEE (reference sequence). This CDR3 is 14 amino acids long. For the CDR3, the DNA is TGTGCCAGCAGCAAGGACAGGGGGCAGGATGGCTACATCTTC. Amino acids: CASSKDRGQDGYIF.

This clonotype was found a few times. This rearrangement joins TRBV7-6 to TRBJ2-6; no clear D gene. The CDR3 extends over 15 amino acids. V lost 8 bases and J 4 bases, leaving 15 bases between the germline ends. Per the germline V gene, CDR1 is SGHVS and CDR2 is FNYEAQ. The CDR3 DNA reads as TGTGCCAGCGGGCAGGCCCCCGGGGGGGCCAACGTCCTGACTTTC. This translates into CASGQAPGGANVLTF.

This clonotype was found a few times. The CDR3 loop reads CASSQAGAYTDTQYF. CDR3 coding DNA: TGTGCCAGCAGCCAGGCGGGCGCGTACACAGATACGCAGTATTTT. V usage is TRBV7-2 and J usage is TRBJ2-3, with D perhaps TRBD2 (5 bases). V lost 5 bases and J 2 bases, leaving 14 bases between the germline ends. CDR3 length: 15 residues. The germline gives CDR1 SGHTA, CDR2 FQGNSA. Supplemented by reference TRBV7-2 and TRBJ2-3, the full variable domain reads GAGVSQSPSNKVTEKGKDVELRCDPISGHTALYWYRQSLGQGLEFLIYFQGNSAPDKSGLPSDRFSAERTGGSVSTLTIQRTQQEDSAVYLCASSQAGAYTDTQYFGPGTRLTVL.

The J gene is TRBJ2-6, the V gene TRBV7-9; the D gene is possibly TRBD1 (6 bases). V was shortened by 6 bases and J by 0 bases, with 15 bases between the two germline ends. The CDR3 is made up of 17 amino acids. Germline V gives CDR1 SEHNR, CDR2 FQNEAQ (reference sequence). CDR3 nucleotides: TGTGCCAGCAGACCACCGGGACACGTCTCTGGGGCCAACGTCCTGACTTTC. Protein sequence: CASRPPGHVSGANVLTF.

This clonotype was counted a few times. V gene TRBV20-1 combines with J gene TRBJ2-7; 7 positions match TRBD1. The ends lost 1 base at V and 1 base at J; junction bases unmatched: 7. This CDR3 spans 15 amino acids. Germline CDR1 and CDR2: DFQATT and SNEGSKA (reference sequence). This CDR3 is CSARARDSDSYEQYF. CDR3 coding DNA: TGCAGTGCTAGAGCTAGGGACAGCGATTCCTACGAGCAGTACTTC.

Only a few counts were recorded for this clonotype. The chain links TRBV11-2 to TRBJ2-5; 11 nucleotides agree with TRBD2. Germline V gene lookup returns CDR1 SGHAT and CDR2 FQNNGV. The V and J ends lost 5 bases and 5 bases, in that order; junction bases with no gene match: 13. This CDR3 contains 17 residues. CDR3 nucleotide sequence: TGTGCCAGCAGCCCAGGCCCGGTAGCGGGAGGGGTGGAGACCCAGTACTTC. As protein: CASSPGPVAGGVETQYF.

This clonotype was seen repeatedly, ten times or more. The chain combines TRBV5-1 with TRBJ2-3; D is ambiguous. The V end was cut by 3 bases, the J end by 0 bases, with 11 bases between. The CDR3 has 15 amino acids. Germline V lookup: CDR1 SGHRS, CDR2 YFSETQ. The CDR3 region has the DNA TGCGCCAGCAGCTCCTATTCTCACAGCACAGATACGCAGTATTTT. Its protein product is CASSSYSHSTDTQYF.

The chain couples TRBV6-2 or TRBV6-3 to TRBJ1-1; D ambiguous. V shed 2 bases and J shed 2 bases, with 6 bases lying between them. Germline V lookup: CDR1 MNHEY, CDR2 SVGEGT. CDR3 length: 13 amino acids. The CDR3: CASSYMGNTEAFF. The DNA for the CDR3 is TGTGCCAGCAGTTACATGGGAAACACTGAAGCTTTCTTT.

V usage is TRBV11-2 and J usage is TRBJ2-5; 14 positions agree with TRBD2. Trimming removed 2 bases from V and 14 bases from J; junction bases left unmatched: 7. CDR3 length: 14 residues. From germline, CDR1 is SGHAT and CDR2 FQNNGV. The CDR3 coding sequence is TGTGCCAGCAGCTTAACTGGACTAGCGGGAGGAAACTACTTC. It yields the protein CASSLTGLAGGNYF.

This clonotype was seen a single time. A single base separates this from a much larger clone, so it may be a read error. The V gene is TRBV28, the J gene TRBJ2-1, with D maybe TRBD1 (7 bases). The germline V and J ends were trimmed by 6 bases and 3 bases, with 12 bases remaining between them. Germline CDR1 reads MDHEN; CDR2 reads SYDVKM. The CDR3 spans 14 residues. Here the CDR3 reads CASREGAYYNEQFF. CDR3 sequence (DNA): TGTGCCAGCAGGGAGGGGGCGTACTACAATGAGCAGTTCTTC. Filled out from reference TRBV28 and TRBJ2-1, the complete variable domain reads DVKVTQSSRYLVKRTGEKVFLECVQDMDHENMFWYRQDPGLGLRLIYFSYDVKMKEKGDIPEGYSVSREKKERFSLILESASTNQTSMYLCASREGAYYNEQFFGPGTRLTVL.

The chain has TRBV4-1 and TRBJ2-3, with 8 bases fitting TRBD2. V shed 2 bases and J 2 bases; nucleotides not matched to a gene: 9. The V gene's germline CDR1 is MGHRA and CDR2 YSYEKL. The length of the CDR3 is 17 residues. The CDR3 coding sequence is TGCGCCAGCAGCCAATCCTATAGCGGGGAGAACACAGATACGCAGTATTTT. Its translation is CASSQSYSGENTDTQYF.

The genes are TRBV12-3 or TRBV12-4 and TRBJ2-3; 10 positions agree with TRBD2. V lost 5 bases and J lost 2; bases outside the gene matches: 4. The CDR3 covers 15 residues. In nucleotides, the CDR3 is TGTGCCAGCAGTAAAGCGGGAGGGGACACAGATACGCAGTATTTT. Encoded protein: CASSKAGGDTDTQYF.

This clonotype was seen at least ten times. The rearrangement links TRBV7-2 to TRBJ2-7; possibly TRBD2 for D (6 bases). V was clipped by 4 bases and J by 5 bases, with 15 bases between them. Germline loops: CDR1 SGHTA, CDR2 FQGNSA. CDR3 length: 14 amino acids. The CDR3 sequence is CASSSYPSAHEQYF. The CDR3 nucleotides are TGTGCCAGCAGCTCGTACCCTAGCGCCCACGAGCAGTACTTC. Full variable domain (missing parts from reference TRBV7-2 and TRBJ2-7): GAGVSQSPSNKVTEKGKDVELRCDPISGHTALYWYRQSLGQGLEFLIYFQGNSAPDKSGLPSDRFSAERTGGSVSTLTIQRTQQEDSAVYLCASSSYPSAHEQYFGPGTRLTVT.

In this sample, this clonotype turned up a few times. The V and J genes are TRBV3-1 and TRBJ1-2, with D unresolved. The CDR3 has 14 residues. V was pared by 5 bases and J by 2 bases, with 12 bases between. CDR1 is LGHDT and CDR2 is YNNKEL in the germline V gene (reference sequence). The CDR3 DNA follows: TGTGCCAGCAGCAGGGAGCAGGCGAACTATGGCTACACCTTC. This codes for CASSREQANYGYTF.

A word on this clonotype: The missing conserved phenylalanine or tryptophan at the end of this CDR3 makes a read error likely. V gene TRBV10-3 combines with J gene TRBJ2-7; TRBD1 agrees at 9 bases. CDR3 length: 16 amino acids. V dropped 6 bases and J dropped 2; count of bases not matched to a gene: 11. CDR1 and CDR2 from the germline V gene are ENHRY and SYGVKD. The CDR3 reads CAIRDRGPSRPYEQYL. For the CDR3, the DNA is TGTGCCATCAGGGACAGGGGACCTTCTCGACCCTACGAGCAGTACCTC.

This clonotype was counted between two and nine times. A read error may produce the germline difference seen at one junction end. This chain joins TRBV2 and TRBJ2-2, with D possibly matching TRBD1 (6 bases). Germline lookup yields CDR1 SNHLY and CDR2 FYNNEI. The CDR3 is 14 amino acids. CDR3 protein: CASFRTANTGELLF. CDR3 sequence (DNA): TGTGCCAGCTTCAGGACAGCGAACACCGGGGAGCTGCTTTTT.

This sequence joins TRBV5-1 and TRBJ1-2, with D unclear. Looked up from germline, CDR1 is SGHRS and CDR2 is YFSETQ. This CDR3 has 15 residues. V was trimmed by 0 bases and J by 3 bases, leaving 12 bases between them. CDR3 in DNA: TGCGCCAGCAGCTTGGGCGGGGAGCCTTACTATGGCTACACCTTC. Translation: CASSLGGEPYYGYTF.